The TCR beta chain under discussion was sequenced for a study of blood T cell repertoires in COVID-19. Clones were read by immunoSEQ multiplex PCR, and TCRdb kept only the in-frame ones, dropping some. The data contain about 63,000 clones, about 74% of them singletons. Sequencing was carried out using peripheral blood. The source of this sequence is a woman at least 80 years old with acute or convalescent COVID-19.

In DNA form, the CDR3 reads TGTGCCAGCAGCTTGGGACTAGCGGGAGTAAGAACCGGGGAGCTGTTTTTT. Encoded protein: CASSLGLAGVRTGELFF. The V and J genes are TRBV7-9 and TRBJ2-2, with 14 nucleotides matching TRBD2. The CDR3 contains 17 residues. Trimming at V came to 3 bases and at J to 5 bases, leaving 5 bases not matched to a gene. In germline, CDR1 is SEHNR, CDR2 FQNEAQ (reference sequence).